This passage covers 2 T cell receptor beta chains from one sample sequenced in a study of T cells in Graves' hyperthyroidism and ophthalmopathy. The source material, RNA transcripts, was used to amplify TCR beta CDR3 regions. The HTBI primer set drove a first-round RT-PCR of the TCR CDR3. TCRdb called the multiplex PCR reads again in MiXCR, with one record for every CDR3 protein. Of about 600,000 distinct CDR3 sequences in the sample, more than 13% were seen once. The sample taken for sequencing was blood. The receptor source for this set is a woman under 30 with Graves' ophthalmopathy.

This clonotype was seen at least ten times. The chain has TRBV3-1 and TRBJ2-3; no clear D gene. From germline, CDR1 is LGHDT and CDR2 YNNKEL (reference sequence). This CDR3 is built from 16 residues. V was pared by 4 bases and J by 6 bases, with 20 bases between. The CDR3 is CASSLWTGQVGDTQYF. For the CDR3, the DNA is TGTGCCAGCAGCCTTTGGACCGGTCAGGTTGGGGATACGCAGTATTTT.

This clonotype was detected many times. The chain uses TRBV27 and TRBJ2-2; 15 nucleotides line up with TRBD2. V shed 9 bases, J shed 9 bases, and the junction held 8 bases outside the gene matches. The germline gives CDR1 MNHEY, CDR2 SMNVEV (reference sequence). The CDR3 runs to 15 residues. CDR3 sequence: CASGLAGGYDWELFF. CDR3 bases: TGTGCCAGTGGACTAGCGGGAGGGTACGACTGGGAGCTGTTTTTT.